This passage covers 22 T cell receptor beta chains from one sample sequenced in a study of blood T cell repertoires in COVID-19. Sequenced by immunoSEQ multiplex PCR; TCRdb stores in-frame clones only, minus some. The table lists about 260,000 clones, more than 85% of them singletons. What was sequenced was peripheral blood. The receptor source for this set is a person between 18 and 35 years old with COVID-19, enrolled during active disease.

This clone has just one count. V gene TRBV9 combines with J gene TRBJ2-2; tentative D call: TRBD2 (5 bases). The CDR3 sequence is 16 residues long. V was pared by 4 bases and J by 4 bases, with 17 bases between. The germline V gene has CDR1 SGDLS and CDR2 YYNGEE. Here the CDR3 reads CASSFSGSAGTGELFF. The CDR3, as DNA: TGTGCCAGCAGCTTCTCGGGCAGTGCGGGCACCGGGGAGCTGTTTTTT.

The chain carries TRBV24-1 and TRBJ2-7; D is unresolved. The V end was cut by 7 bases, the J end by 2 bases, with 14 bases between. This CDR3 comprises 14 residues. Germline V lookup: CDR1 KGHDR, CDR2 SFDVKD. Here the CDR3 reads CATSESQAPYEQYF. CDR3 DNA: TGTGCCACCAGCGAATCCCAGGCCCCCTACGAGCAGTACTTC.

This clone turned up a few times. The CDR3 sequence: CASSYSAPGDYSPLHF. As DNA, the CDR3 is TGTGCCAGCAGTTACTCCGCTCCAGGGGATTATTCACCCCTCCACTTT. The V call is TRBV6-5, the J call TRBJ1-6; a weak D match, TRBD1 (6 bases). Trimming pared 0 bases from V and 8 bases from J, leaving 14 bases between. Germline V CDR1 and CDR2: MNHEY, SVGAGI. CDR3 length equals 16 residues.

This rearrangement joins TRBV11-2 to TRBJ1-1, with 10 bases aligning to TRBD1. CDR1 and CDR2 from the germline V gene are SGHAT and FQNNGV. The CDR3 extends over 13 amino acids. V was pared by 7 bases and J by 7 bases, with 6 bases of the junction left unmatched. The CDR3 reads CASTGQGFDEAFF. In DNA, the CDR3 is TGTGCCAGCACGGGACAGGGGTTTGATGAAGCTTTCTTT.

The rearrangement joins TRBV19 to TRBJ1-5; tentatively, D is TRBD1 (6 bases). CDR1 is LNHDA and CDR2 is SQIVND in the germline V gene (reference sequence). Trimming cost V 5 bases and J 6 bases, with 11 bases left between them. The CDR3 contains 13 residues. The CDR3 sequence is CASSQDSGQPQHF. The CDR3 DNA reads TGTGCCAGTAGTCAGGACAGTGGTCAGCCCCAGCATTTT. Combining the CDR3 with reference TRBV19 and TRBJ1-5 gives the whole variable domain DGGITQSPKYLFRKEGQNVTLSCEQNLNHDAMYWYRQDPGQGLRLIYYSQIVNDFQKGDIAEGYSVSREKKESFPLTVTSAQKNPTAFYLCASSQDSGQPQHFGDGTRLSIL.

This clone was recorded only once. This chain uses TRBV5-1 with TRBJ2-6, with D uncertain. The germline V gene encodes CDR1 SGHRS and CDR2 YFSETQ. Trimming took off 0 bases at V and 2 bases at J, with 9 bases between the two ends. The CDR3 is 16 residues long. The CDR3 coding sequence is TGCGCCAGCAGCTTGGACTACCTAACTGGGGCCAACGTCCTGACTTTC. This codes for CASSLDYLTGANVLTF.

This chain links TRBV28 with TRBJ2-5; TRBD2 aligns across 13 bases. The V gene end was trimmed by 6 bases and the J gene end by 4 bases; junction bases not matched to a gene: 5. Germline CDR1 and CDR2: MDHEN and SYDVKM. The CDR3 length is 15 residues. As DNA, the CDR3 is TGTGCCAGCAGCCCATGGACTAGCGGGAGAGAGACCCAGTACTTC. Amino acids: CASSPWTSGRETQYF.

The gene calls are TRBV7-9 and TRBJ1-1; the D is unclear. Germline assignment: CDR1 SEHNR and CDR2 FQNEAQ (reference sequence). Deletions cut 1 base from V and 3 bases from J, with 6 bases between. The CDR3 runs to 13 residues. The chain's CDR3 is CASSLVEYTEAFF. CDR3 sequence (DNA): TGTGCCAGCAGCTTAGTTGAGTACACTGAAGCTTTCTTT.

This clone was seen more than once but under ten times. This chain uses TRBV25-1 with TRBJ1-4; the match to TRBD1 covers 11 bases. Germline V lookup: CDR1 MGHDK, CDR2 SYGVNS. The ends lost 2 bases at V and 5 bases at J; junction bases unmatched: 4. This CDR3 region has 16 residues. The CDR3 DNA follows: TGTGCCAGCAGTGAAGGACAGGGGGCACCGAATGAAAAACTGTTTTTT. Its protein product is CASSEGQGAPNEKLFF. The full variable domain, in which reference TRBV25-1 and TRBJ1-4 provide the parts outside the CDR3, is EADIYQTPRYLVIGTGKKITLECSQTMGHDKMYWYQQDPGMELHLIHYSYGVNSTEKGDLSSESTVSRIRTEHFPLTLESARPSHTSQYLCASSEGQGAPNEKLFFGSGTQLSVL.

This chain joins TRBV2 and TRBJ1-5, with TRBD1 matching over 8 bases. CDR1 is SNHLY, CDR2 FYNNEI, per germline. V dropped 1 base and J dropped 0; count of bases not matched to a gene: 5. CDR3 length equals 17 residues. CDR3 loop: CASSEEGQVYSNQPQHF. DNA for the CDR3: TGTGCCAGCAGTGAAGAGGGACAGGTGTATAGCAATCAGCCCCAGCATTTT.

The chain carries TRBV6-5 and TRBJ2-7; 9 bases match TRBD1. V was clipped by 5 bases and J by 4 bases; unmatched bases: 6. The length of the CDR3 is 14 residues. Germline-derived CDR1 and CDR2 are MNHEY and SVGAGI. The CDR3 protein is CASSRTGVEYEQYF. CDR3 nucleotide sequence: TGTGCCAGCAGTAGGACAGGGGTGGAGTACGAGCAGTACTTC.

CDR3 region: CASSPGGPTDTQYF. CDR3 sequence (DNA): TGTGCCAGTAGCCCGGGAGGACCCACAGATACGCAGTATTTT. The chain employs TRBV19 and TRBJ2-3, with TRBD2 matching over 7 bases. The CDR3 runs to 14 residues. The trim removed 6 bases at V and 2 bases at J, leaving 5 bases unmatched. Germline V CDR1 and CDR2: LNHDA, SQIVND (reference sequence).

The V call is TRBV5-1, the J call TRBJ1-4; D perhaps matches TRBD1 (6 bases). CDR3 length: 16 amino acids. The germline V and J ends were trimmed by 4 bases and 7 bases, with 20 bases remaining between them. From germline, CDR1 is SGHRS and CDR2 YFSETQ. This CDR3 reads CASSRGATGEVEKLFF. CDR3 nucleotides: TGCGCCAGCAGCCGGGGGGCCACCGGGGAGGTTGAAAAACTGTTTTTT.

The chain employs TRBV28 and TRBJ2-7, with 13 nucleotides matching TRBD2. Germline loops: CDR1 MDHEN, CDR2 SYDVKM. The CDR3 is 15 residues long. The ends lost 7 bases at V and 4 bases at J; junction bases unmatched: 7. The CDR3 DNA is TGTGCCAGCAATCCGTGGGGACTAGCGGGGTACGAGCAGTACTTC. It encodes CASNPWGLAGYEQYF.

The gene calls are TRBV2 and TRBJ2-2, with TRBD2 as a possible D gene (5 bases). CDR1 is SNHLY and CDR2 is FYNNEI in the germline V gene. This CDR3 is built from 14 residues. V lost 11 bases to trimming and J lost 6 bases, with 19 bases between them. The CDR3 coding sequence is TGTGCCCTAAAAAAACCTCTAGCCGCCGGGGAGCTGTTTTTT. This gives the protein CALKKPLAAGELFF.

The CDR3 here is CASSPPQGGYYGYTF. The CDR3 nucleotides are TGTGCCAGCTCACCACCTCAGGGTGGCTACTATGGCTACACCTTC. V and J are TRBV18 and TRBJ1-2, with D possibly being TRBD1 (5 bases). The CDR3 length is 15 residues. V gave up 0 bases and J gave up 3 bases, with 11 bases separating them. Germline CDR1 is KGHSH and CDR2 is LQKENI.

V gene TRBV5-1 combines with J gene TRBJ1-4, with a tentative D call TRBD1 (6 bases). The germline V and J ends were trimmed by 7 bases and 0 bases, with 25 bases remaining between them. The CDR3 is made up of 19 amino acids. Germline loops: CDR1 SGHRS, CDR2 YFSETQ. The CDR3 bases are TGCGCCAGCTCTTTTGGACAGATCCTTTTCCTTGCAACTAATGAAAAACTGTTTTTT. Protein: CASSFGQILFLATNEKLFF.

The chain uses TRBV14 and TRBJ2-1, with TRBD2 identical over 7 bases. This CDR3 comprises 14 residues. Germline lookup yields CDR1 SGHDN and CDR2 FVKESK. J gave up 5 bases and V 4 bases, and 5 bases lay outside the gene matches. The CDR3 DNA follows: TGTGCCAGCAGCCCCGGACTAGTCCACAATGAGCAGTTCTTC. It translates to CASSPGLVHNEQFF.

This clone has a single count. This chain links TRBV7-2 with TRBJ2-3, with 10 positions matching TRBD2. Unmatched junction bases numbered 9, after V lost 5 bases and J lost 4 bases. The CDR3 is made up of 16 amino acids. Germline CDR1 and CDR2: SGHTA and FQGNSA. DNA of the CDR3: TGTGCCAGCAGCACACATAGTCTAGCGGGAGCAGATACGCAGTATTTT. Translation: CASSTHSLAGADTQYF.

The genes are TRBV12-3 or TRBV12-4 and TRBJ2-7; tentative D call: TRBD1 (6 bases). The CDR3 has 13 amino acids. Trimming cost V 4 bases and J 3 bases, with 10 bases left between them. The CDR3: CASSSGASYEQYF. The CDR3 DNA reads TGTGCCAGCAGTTCAGGGGCGAGCTACGAGCAGTACTTC.

The rearrangement joins TRBV18 to TRBJ2-1, with 13 bases fitting TRBD2. Germline V gene sequence: CDR1 KGHSH, CDR2 LQKENI. Trimming at V came to 4 bases and at J to 8 bases, leaving 5 bases not matched to a gene. The CDR3 has 15 residues. The CDR3 bases are TGTGCCAGCTCACTATGGACTAGCGGGAGCCATGAGCAGTTCTTC. As protein: CASSLWTSGSHEQFF.

This clone was counted once. This chain connects TRBV7-2 to TRBJ2-5, with TRBD1 as a possible D gene (5 bases). Between the trimmed V and J ends, which lost 6 bases and 0 bases, there was a span of 14 bases. Germline loops: CDR1 SGHTA, CDR2 FQGNSA. This CDR3 comprises 15 residues. The CDR3, as DNA: TGTGCCAGCAGGGTAGGGGTGGCGGACCAAGAGACCCAGTACTTC. Its protein product is CASRVGVADQETQYF.